The 19 T cell receptor beta chains listed next were all sequenced from one sample in a study of blood T cell repertoires in COVID-19. The method was immunoSEQ multiplex PCR; TCRdb's version includes in-frame clones alone and lacks a portion of them. The sample holds some 200,000 clones, around three quarters seen once. Input material: peripheral blood. Receptors were obtained from a woman in her 70s with acute or convalescent COVID-19.

This chain links TRBV2 with TRBJ1-1, with 8 bases lining up with TRBD1. CDR1 and CDR2 from the germline V gene are SNHLY and FYNNEI. V lost 5 bases to trimming and J lost 1 base; unmatched junction nucleotides: 3. There are 14 residues in the CDR3. CDR3 DNA sequence: TGTGCCAGCAGTTTTGGGACAGGGAACACTGAAGCTTTCTTT. Protein product: CASSFGTGNTEAFF.

The rearrangement joins TRBV11-3 to TRBJ2-1, with D tentatively TRBD2 (5 bases). The CDR3 loop spans 19 amino acids. Trimming removed 1 base at V and 1 base at J, with 20 bases between. Germline CDR1 reads SGHNT; CDR2 reads YENEEA. The CDR3 region has the DNA TGTGCCAGCAGCTTAGGAGGCCTTAGGAGGACCCCATCCTACAATGAGCAGTTCTTC. Protein product: CASSLGGLRRTPSYNEQFF.

The gene calls are TRBV9 and TRBJ2-1; D gene uncertain. CDR3 length: 12 residues. Per the germline V gene, CDR1 is SGDLS and CDR2 is YYNGEE. Deletions cut 6 bases from V and 10 bases from J, with 14 bases between. For the CDR3, the DNA is TGTGCCAGCACATCAGAGGCCCGCGAGCAGTTCTTC. This translates into CASTSEAREQFF. Full variable domain (missing parts from reference TRBV9 and TRBJ2-1): DSGVTQTPKHLITATGQRVTLRCSPRSGDLSVYWYQQSLDQGLQFLIQYYNGEERAKGNILERFSAQQFPDLHSELNLSSLELGDSALYFCASTSEAREQFFGPGTRLTVL.

The V and J genes are TRBV11-3 and TRBJ2-1, with 9 bases fitting TRBD2. Germline V gene data show CDR1 as SGHNT and CDR2 as YENEEA. The V and J ends lost 4 bases and 4 bases, in that order; junction bases with no gene match: 17. The CDR3 spans 19 residues. CDR3 region: CASSCPLLSGGPLYNEQFF. DNA of the CDR3: TGTGCCAGCAGCTGCCCACTTTTGAGCGGGGGGCCACTTTACAATGAGCAGTTCTTC.

This clone showed up just a few times. The chain combines TRBV29-1 with TRBJ2-3; 8 nucleotides agree with TRBD2. The germline V gene has CDR1 SQVTM and CDR2 ANQGSEA. The CDR3 totals 14 residues. V dropped 2 bases and J dropped 2; count of bases not matched to a gene: 3. The CDR3 nucleotides read TGCAGCGTTGAACGGGGGGGCCACACAGATACGCAGTATTTT. Its translation: CSVERGGHTDTQYF.

The chain carries TRBV6-6 and TRBJ2-7, with 7 positions matching TRBD1. CDR1 is MNHNY, CDR2 SVGAGI, per germline (reference sequence). This CDR3 is 14 amino acids long. J lost 9 bases, V lost 6 bases, and 14 bases had no gene match. CDR3 bases: TGTGCCAGCAGACAGGGGACATGGGATTGGGGGCAGTACTTC. Its protein is CASRQGTWDWGQYF.

In its sample, this clone was seen a few times. V gene TRBV2 combines with J gene TRBJ1-1; a possible D gene is TRBD1 (6 bases). Germline V gene sequence: CDR1 SNHLY, CDR2 FYNNEI. Deletions cut 7 bases from V and 0 bases from J, with 12 bases between. This CDR3 is built from 14 residues. The CDR3 spells CASILGTLNTEAFF. For the CDR3, the DNA is TGTGCCAGCATTCTCGGGACACTGAACACTGAAGCTTTCTTT.

The V call is TRBV11-2, the J call TRBJ2-5, with 7 positions matching TRBD1. V was pared by 5 bases and J by 1 base, with 7 bases of the junction left unmatched. This CDR3 contains 15 residues. Per germline, CDR1 SGHAT and CDR2 FQNNGV. CDR3 protein: CASSRQGFPQETQYF. DNA for the CDR3: TGTGCCAGCAGCAGACAGGGCTTCCCCCAAGAGACCCAGTACTTC.

V gene TRBV12-3 or TRBV12-4 combines with J gene TRBJ2-4, with 8 bases lining up with TRBD1. V shed 8 bases, J shed 6 bases, and the junction held 6 bases outside the gene matches. CDR3 length: 13 amino acids. The CDR3 sequence is CASGPRGPNIQYF. The CDR3 nucleotides are TGTGCCAGCGGACCCAGGGGGCCAAACATTCAGTACTTC.

The gene calls are TRBV14 and TRBJ1-4; no clear D. Trimming cost V 0 bases and J 6 bases, with 8 bases left between them. Germline CDR1 and CDR2: SGHDN and FVKESK. The CDR3 sequence is 14 residues long. CDR3 bases: TGTGCCAGCAGCCAAGAAGTGCGGGATGAAAAACTGTTTTTT. It specifies CASSQEVRDEKLFF.

The chain couples TRBV7-3 to TRBJ2-3; maybe TRBD2 (5 bases). The ends were cut back, 3 bases at V and 6 bases at J, with 13 bases in the middle. The germline gives CDR1 SGHTA, CDR2 FQGTGA. The CDR3 runs 14 residues. The DNA of the CDR3 is TGTGCCAGCAGCTTTACGGGGAGTGGGGATACGCAGTATTTT. It translates to CASSFTGSGDTQYF. The variable domain in full, with the rest retrieved from reference TRBV7-3 and TRBJ2-3, is GAGVSQTPSNKVTEKGKYVELRCDPISGHTALYWYRQSLGQGPEFLIYFQGTGAADDSGLPNDRFFAVRPEGSVSTLKIQRTERGDSAVYLCASSFTGSGDTQYFGPGTRLTVL.

This chain joins TRBV9 and TRBJ1-2, with 8 bases lining up with TRBD1. V was clipped by 4 bases and J by 7 bases; unmatched bases: 9. Looked up from germline, CDR1 is SGDLS and CDR2 is YYNGEE. The CDR3 has 14 residues. Here the CDR3 reads CASSSSRGQSGYTF. The CDR3 DNA is TGTGCCAGCAGCTCCTCCAGGGGGCAGAGTGGCTACACCTTC.

This sequence joins TRBV5-1 and TRBJ2-3, with D possibly being TRBD2 (7 bases). V was clipped by 0 bases and J by 1 base, with 18 bases between them. The CDR3 is 18 residues long. The germline V gene has CDR1 SGHRS and CDR2 YFSETQ. This CDR3 is CASSLEPPGGGGTDTQYF. The CDR3 nucleotides are TGCGCCAGCAGCTTGGAGCCCCCCGGAGGGGGGGGCACAGATACGCAGTATTTT.

The V and J genes are TRBV19 and TRBJ1-4; D may be TRBD1 (5 bases). CDR3 length: 15 amino acids. V was clipped by 3 bases and J by 8 bases, with 16 bases between them. CDR1 and CDR2 from the germline V gene are LNHDA and SQIVND (reference sequence). The CDR3 DNA sequence: TGTGCCAGTAGTATGCGGCCAGGGCAGGAGGAAAAACTGTTTTTT. It translates to CASSMRPGQEEKLFF.

J is TRBJ2-7 and V is TRBV13; D possibly corresponds to TRBD1 (6 bases). This CDR3 region has 15 residues. The V gene's germline CDR1 is PRHDT and CDR2 FYEKMQ (reference sequence). V gave up 4 bases and J gave up 4 bases, with 17 bases separating them. The DNA for the CDR3 is TGTGCCAGCAGCTGGAACACAGGGCGCCTATACGAGCAGTACTTC. Amino acids: CASSWNTGRLYEQYF.

CDR3 loop: CASSPPGRGRTDTQYF. DNA of the CDR3: TGTGCCAGCTCACCACCCGGGCGGGGGCGCACAGATACGCAGTATTTT. The rearrangement joins TRBV18 to TRBJ2-3; a weak D match, TRBD2 (7 bases). This CDR3 is 16 amino acids long. The V gene lost 0 bases and the J gene lost 1 base, with 11 bases spanning the gap. Germline loops: CDR1 KGHSH, CDR2 LQKENI.

J is TRBJ2-2 and V is TRBV27; 9 bases align to TRBD1. The V and J ends lost 5 bases and 3 bases, in that order; junction bases with no gene match: 7. From germline, CDR1 is MNHEY and CDR2 SMNVEV (reference sequence). This CDR3 is 16 amino acids long. CDR3 nucleotide sequence: TGTGCCAGCAGTCTCTGGACAGGGGAGTACACCGGGGAGCTGTTTTTT. Amino acid sequence: CASSLWTGEYTGELFF.

The chain is built from TRBV24-1 and TRBJ2-5; D possibly corresponds to TRBD2 (5 bases). There are 15 residues in the CDR3. Germline CDR1 is KGHDR and CDR2 is SFDVKD. V gave up 2 bases and J gave up 5 bases, with 14 bases separating them. DNA of the CDR3: TGTGCCACCAGTGATTCGGTAGCGCCGGGGGAGACCCAGTACTTC. Protein product: CATSDSVAPGETQYF.

The chain combines TRBV2 with TRBJ1-1, with 11 bases fitting TRBD1. This CDR3 region has 13 residues. The V and J ends lost 6 bases and 12 bases, in that order; junction bases with no gene match: 9. The germline CDR1 and CDR2 sequences are SNHLY and FYNNEI. This chain's CDR3 is CASRAGQGARSFF. In DNA form, the CDR3 reads TGTGCCAGCAGGGCCGGACAGGGGGCTAGGTCTTTCTTT.